The 2 T cell receptor beta chains below come from one sample, sequenced in a study of blood T cell repertoires in COVID-19. Sequencing was performed with immunoSEQ multiplex PCR; in TCRdb, only in-frame clones are kept and a portion is missing. The sample holds roughly 200,000 clones, around 83% seen once. Sequenced input: peripheral blood. The receptors stem from a human donor in a cohort sampled during active COVID-19.

The chain couples TRBV27 to TRBJ1-4, with 10 positions matching TRBD1. With 2 bases clipped from V and 11 bases from J, the junction kept 5 bases outside the gene matches. CDR3 length: 14 residues. In germline, CDR1 is MNHEY, CDR2 SMNVEV (reference sequence). CDR3 coding DNA: TGTGCCAGCAGTTTAATTGGACAGGGGGGGAAACTGTTTTTT. It specifies CASSLIGQGGKLFF.

The gene calls are TRBV27 and TRBJ2-1, with D possibly matching TRBD2 (6 bases). This CDR3 is built from 13 residues. Trimming took 5 bases from V and 6 from J, leaving 11 bases between them. CDR1 MNHEY and CDR2 SMNVEV come from the germline V gene (reference sequence). CDR3 loop: CASSPSTSNEQFF. Here the CDR3 DNA reads TGTGCCAGCAGTCCCTCGACTAGCAATGAGCAGTTCTTC.